This T cell receptor beta chain was captured in a study of spatial heterogeneity in lung cancer. Specified time point: blood at routine non-recurrence follow-up after resection. The V end lost 2 bases, the J end lost 0 bases, and 9 bases lay between the germline ends. The CDR3 totals 15 residues. Germline V gene sequence: CDR1 MDHEN, CDR2 SYDVKM. Ten or more counts support this clonotype. Via MiXCR, TCRdb re-called the 5' RACE reads, giving one row per CDR3 protein. This sample has tens of thousands of distinct CDR3 sequences; almost 5.5% occur once, and the top ten carry 20% to 25%. The source was PBMCs, collected at follow-up. V and J are TRBV28 and TRBJ2-3; D not resolved. This TCR was sampled from a female donor with early-stage non-small cell lung cancer. CDR3 residues: CASSLGRVSTDTQYF. Here the CDR3 DNA reads TGTGCCAGCAGTTTAGGTCGGGTTAGCACAGATACGCAGTATTTT. The whole variable domain, filled in from reference TRBV28 and TRBJ2-3, reads DVKVTQSSRYLVKRTGEKVFLECVQDMDHENMFWYRQDPGLGLRLIYFSYDVKMKEKGDIPEGYSVSREKKERFSLILESASTNQTSMYLCASSLGRVSTDTQYFGPGTRLTVL.